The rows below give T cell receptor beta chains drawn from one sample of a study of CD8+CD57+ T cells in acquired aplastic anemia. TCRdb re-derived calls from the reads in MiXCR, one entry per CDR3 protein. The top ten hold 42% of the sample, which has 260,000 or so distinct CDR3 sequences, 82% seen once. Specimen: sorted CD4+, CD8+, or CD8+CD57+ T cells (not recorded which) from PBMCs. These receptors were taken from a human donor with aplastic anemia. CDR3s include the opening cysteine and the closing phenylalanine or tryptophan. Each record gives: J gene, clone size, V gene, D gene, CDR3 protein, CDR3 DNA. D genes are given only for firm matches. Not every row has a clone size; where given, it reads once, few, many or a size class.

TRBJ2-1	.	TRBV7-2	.	CASSQRRSGPTNSRFF	TGTGCCAGCAGCCAGCGAAGAAGCGGACCTACCAATAGTCGGTTCTTC
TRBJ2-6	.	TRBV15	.	CATSRGASHGANVLTF	TGTGCCACCAGCAGGGGCGCTAGCCACGGGGCCAACGTCCTGACTTTC
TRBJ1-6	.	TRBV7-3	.	CASTRQTNAVDHPLHF	TGTGCCAGCACAAGACAGACCAACGCCGTTGATCACCCACTCCACTTT
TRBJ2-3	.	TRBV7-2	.	CASSLAGLGERPNF	TGTGCCAGCAGCTTAGCGGGACTTGGGGAGAGACCCAATTTT
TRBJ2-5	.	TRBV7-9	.	CASSPRGDYGYTFF	TGTGCCAGCAGCCCTAGGGGGGACTATGGCTACACCTTCTTC
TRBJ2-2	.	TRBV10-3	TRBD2	CAISEQLAGGELFF	TGTGCCATCAGTGAACAACTAGCGGGAGGGGAGCTGTTTTTT
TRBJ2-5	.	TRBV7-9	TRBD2	CASSPRRWGGTEYF	TGTGCCAGCAGCCCTCGGAGGTGGGGGGGGACCGAGTACTTC
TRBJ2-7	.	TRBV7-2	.	CASREGQFSSYEQYF	TGTGCCAGCAGGGAAGGACAGTTCAGCTCCTACGAGCAGTACTTC
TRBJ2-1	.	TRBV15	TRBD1	CATSRAGQEQFF	TGTGCCACCAGCAGAGCGGGACAGGAGCAGTTCTTC
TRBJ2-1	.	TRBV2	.	CASSGTGTASTEQFF	TGTGCCAGTAGTGGGACGGGGACTGCTTCCACTGAGCAGTTCTTC
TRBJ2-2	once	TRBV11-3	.	CASSRDLRAGELFF	TGTGCCAGCAGCAGAGATCTGAGAGCCGGGGAGCTGTTTTTT
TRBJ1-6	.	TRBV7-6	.	CASSLGNNSPLHF	TGTGCCAGCAGCTTAGGAAATAATTCACCCCTCCACTTT
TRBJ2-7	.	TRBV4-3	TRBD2	CASGQVVAGDYEQYF	TGCGCCAGCGGCCAAGTGGTAGCGGGGGACTACGAGCAGTACTTC
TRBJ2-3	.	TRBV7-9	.	CASSLAGCNSTQHF	TGTGCCAGCAGCTTGGCTGGCTGTAATTCAACGCAGCACTTT
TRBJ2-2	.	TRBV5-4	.	CASSFTSEGVSNTGELFF	TGTGCCAGCAGCTTTACTAGCGAGGGGGTTTCGAACACCGGGGAGCTGTTTTTT
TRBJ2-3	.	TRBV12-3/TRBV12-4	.	CASSSAAGPETQDF	TGTGCCAGCAGTTCAGCCGCAGGTCCCGAGACGCAGGATTTT
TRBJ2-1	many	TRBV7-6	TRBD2	CASSFELAAYEQFF	TGTGCCAGCAGCTTCGAACTAGCGGCCTATGAGCAGTTCTTC
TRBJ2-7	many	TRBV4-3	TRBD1	CASSQEGTGSEEQYF	TGCGCCAGCAGCCAAGAAGGGACAGGGAGTGAGGAGCAGTACTTC
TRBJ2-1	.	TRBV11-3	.	CASSLDLTGNTEAFFDF	.
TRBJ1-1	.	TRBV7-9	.	CASSFEITGNSDEFF	TGTGCCAGCAGCTTTGAAATAACCGGGAACAGCGATGAGTTCTTT